This record looks at one T cell receptor beta chain sequence and its context. This entry is derived from a study of blood T cell repertoires in COVID-19. Background on the study: T cells, B-cell-depleted T cells, or PBMCs supplied cDNA or gDNA.

In the authors' workflow: Amplification of reference gene primers was used by the study to estimate nucleated cell counts. This table comes from immunoSEQ multiplex PCR, and its TCRdb copy is limited to in-frame clones, with some not included. That table gives V, J and clone size, and the DNA gave D and trimming. The data show around 97,000 clones, around nine tenths seen once. Germline CDR1 and CDR2: MNHNY and SVGAGI (reference sequence). The CDR3 is 15 amino acids. Trimming cost V 5 bases and J 4 bases; bases outside gene matches: 8. The chain combines TRBV6-6 with TRBJ2-7; 10 bases match TRBD1. The TCR sequence derives from a human donor in a cohort sampled during active COVID-19. The sequenced sample was peripheral blood. The CDR3 here is CASSDRGTGVYEQYF. The CDR3 bases are TGTGCCAGCAGTGACCGGGGGACAGGGGTATACGAGCAGTACTTC.